Below, 27 T cell receptor beta chains from the same sample are listed, as sequenced in a study of blood T cell repertoires in COVID-19. TCRdb's copy holds only in-frame clones and misses some; the assay was immunoSEQ multiplex PCR. The table shows around 250,000 clones, with around 83% occurring only once. The specimen sequenced was peripheral blood. The receptors originated from a man at least 80 years old with acute or convalescent COVID-19.

The V call is TRBV7-2, the J call TRBJ2-2; D possibly corresponds to TRBD2 (5 bases). The CDR3 is 12 amino acids. The germline V gene encodes CDR1 SGHTA and CDR2 FQGNSA. V was pared by 7 bases and J by 7 bases, with 10 bases between. CDR3 region: CASTLGGGELFF. The CDR3, as DNA: TGTGCCAGCACCCTAGGAGGCGGGGAGCTGTTTTTT. The complete variable domain, with remaining parts taken from reference TRBV7-2 and TRBJ2-2, reads GAGVSQSPSNKVTEKGKDVELRCDPISGHTALYWYRQSLGQGLEFLIYFQGNSAPDKSGLPSDRFSAERTGGSVSTLTIQRTQQEDSAVYLCASTLGGGELFFGEGSRLTVL.

The J gene is TRBJ2-5, the V gene TRBV24-1; TRBD2 is a possible D gene (5 bases). Germline-derived CDR1 and CDR2 are KGHDR and SFDVKD. Trimming shortened V by 9 bases and J by 5 bases, and 21 bases separated the two germline ends. The CDR3 contains 15 residues. CDR3 coding DNA: TGTGCCACCGAACTTAACGGGAAACGTTACGAGACCCAGTACTTC. Translation: CATELNGKRYETQYF.

This clone was found once. J is TRBJ2-3 and V is TRBV27; 13 positions agree with TRBD2. This CDR3 spans 15 amino acids. V shed 2 bases and J 9 bases; nucleotides not matched to a gene: 5. The germline gives CDR1 MNHEY, CDR2 SMNVEV (reference sequence). CDR3 nucleotide sequence: TGTGCCAGCAGTTTAGCGGGACTAGCGGGATTAACGCAGTATTTT. This codes for CASSLAGLAGLTQYF.

The V call is TRBV6-4, the J call TRBJ2-5; TRBD2 aligns across 8 bases. J was trimmed by 4 bases and V by 5 bases; bases with no gene match: 3. This CDR3 has 13 amino acids. Germline CDR1 is MRHNA and CDR2 is SNTAGT. DNA of the CDR3: TGTGCCAGCAGTTGGCTAGCGGGAGAGACCCAGTACTTC. Translated, it gives CASSWLAGETQYF.

In its sample, this clone was seen many times. This CDR3 is CASSQVAGVGTEAFF. As DNA, the CDR3 is TGTGCCAGCAGCCAAGTTGCAGGGGTAGGCACTGAAGCTTTCTTT. The genes are TRBV3-1 (or the pseudogene TRBV3-2) and TRBJ1-1; weak D call: TRBD1 (6 bases). This CDR3 comprises 15 residues. Germline loops: CDR1 LGHDT, CDR2 YNNKEL (reference sequence). V lost 1 base, J lost 4 bases, and 13 bases lay in between.

This CDR3 is CASSRRGGFTDTQYF. CDR3 in DNA: TGTGCCAGCAGTAGGCGGGGGGGTTTCACAGATACGCAGTATTTT. The chain recombines TRBV6-4 with TRBJ2-3; 9 bases map to TRBD2. The CDR3 has 15 residues. Germline values: CDR1 MRHNA, CDR2 SNTAGT. With V trimmed by 5 bases and J by 2 bases, 5 bases remained unmatched.

V gene TRBV6-5 combines with J gene TRBJ1-1, with unresolved D. CDR3 length: 13 residues. Trimming took 7 bases from V and 3 from J, leaving 12 bases between them. CDR1 is MNHEY and CDR2 is SVGAGI in the germline V gene. DNA for the CDR3: TGTGCCAGCACGGCAGGAACCCACACTGAAGCTTTCTTT. It yields the protein CASTAGTHTEAFF.

This clone has a single count. The genes are TRBV18 and TRBJ1-3; unclear D gene. The germline gives CDR1 KGHSH, CDR2 LQKENI. Trimming removed 2 bases from V and 2 bases from J, with 13 bases in between. The CDR3 is 16 residues long. The CDR3 protein is CASSPESAVAGNTIYF. CDR3 in DNA: TGTGCCAGCTCACCAGAAAGCGCGGTGGCTGGAAACACCATATATTTT.

V and J are TRBV14 and TRBJ1-3, with a tentative D call TRBD1 (5 bases). The germline V gene has CDR1 SGHDN and CDR2 FVKESK. The CDR3 loop spans 14 amino acids. The V end was cut by 1 base, the J end by 2 bases, with 6 bases between. Here the CDR3 reads CASSQAGTGNTIYF. DNA for the CDR3: TGTGCCAGCAGCCAAGCAGGGACTGGAAACACCATATATTTT.

The chain combines TRBV5-1 with TRBJ2-3; 11 nucleotides agree with TRBD2. Germline values: CDR1 SGHRS, CDR2 YFSETQ. Trimming at V came to 0 bases and at J to 5 bases, leaving 8 bases not matched to a gene. The CDR3 contains 17 residues. CDR3 loop: CASSLAIAGGPQDTQYF. The CDR3, as DNA: TGCGCCAGCAGCTTGGCCATAGCGGGAGGGCCGCAAGATACGCAGTATTTT.

There are a few counts of this clone. This chain uses TRBV28 with TRBJ1-3; D gene uncertain. The CDR3 loop spans 11 amino acids. The germline V gene has CDR1 MDHEN and CDR2 SYDVKM. Trimming removed 5 bases from V and 5 bases from J, with 4 bases in between. Here the CDR3 DNA reads TGTGCCAGCAGTGGCCGAAACACCATATATTTT. Encoded protein: CASSGRNTIYF. Using reference TRBV28 and TRBJ1-3 for the parts outside the CDR3, the full variable domain is DVKVTQSSRYLVKRTGEKVFLECVQDMDHENMFWYRQDPGLGLRLIYFSYDVKMKEKGDIPEGYSVSREKKERFSLILESASTNQTSMYLCASSGRNTIYFGEGSWLTVV.

The chain links TRBV5-8 to TRBJ1-2; D is uncertain. Germline CDR1 is SGHTS and CDR2 is YDEGEE. Trimming pared 4 bases from V and 4 bases from J, leaving 2 bases between. This CDR3 region has 10 residues. The CDR3 here is CASSRYGYTF. For the CDR3, the DNA is TGTGCCAGCAGCCGCTATGGCTACACCTTC.

This clone has a single count. This chain connects TRBV5-8 to TRBJ2-5, with 9 bases identical to TRBD1. Losses at the gene ends were 7 bases for V and 5 bases for J; bases not matched to a gene: 3. Germline CDR1 SGHTS, CDR2 YDEGEE. This CDR3 has 12 residues. The CDR3 sequence: CASDRGRETQYF. The CDR3 DNA is TGTGCCAGCGACAGGGGGAGGGAGACCCAGTACTTC.

The sample holds one count of this clone. The V call is TRBV9, the J call TRBJ2-1; possible D gene TRBD1, 5 bases. V dropped 4 bases and J dropped 5 bases, with 7 bases sitting between them. The CDR3 runs to 12 residues. Germline V CDR1 and CDR2: SGDLS, YYNGEE. The CDR3 spells CASSKTDNEQFF. Here the CDR3 DNA reads TGTGCCAGCAGCAAGACAGACAATGAGCAGTTCTTC.

The rearrangement uses TRBV7-3 and TRBJ2-1, with 8 positions matching TRBD2. J gave up 3 bases and V 5 bases, and 6 bases lay outside the gene matches. Per the germline V gene, CDR1 is SGHTA and CDR2 is FQGTGA. The CDR3 consists of 15 residues. The CDR3 DNA reads as TGTGCCAGCAGCACAGCGGGAGCGGTCTACAATGAGCAGTTCTTC. Encoded protein: CASSTAGAVYNEQFF.

V is TRBV29-1 and J is TRBJ2-6; maybe TRBD1 (5 bases). Germline values: CDR1 SQVTM, CDR2 ANQGSEA. Trimming pared 3 bases from V and 3 bases from J, leaving 12 bases between. This CDR3 is built from 15 residues. The CDR3 sequence is CSVEIQGSGANVLTF. The CDR3 bases are TGCAGCGTTGAGATTCAGGGAAGTGGGGCCAACGTCCTGACTTTC.

The chain carries TRBV11-2 and TRBJ2-2; 11 positions agree with TRBD2. The ends lost 1 base at V and 7 bases at J; junction bases unmatched: 2. The CDR3 totals 15 residues. The germline gives CDR1 SGHAT, CDR2 FQNNGV. CDR3 protein: CASSLAGLAVGELFF. The CDR3 coding sequence is TGTGCCAGCAGCTTAGCGGGACTAGCGGTCGGGGAGCTGTTTTTT.

J is TRBJ2-1 and V is TRBV5-1; TRBD2 matches 9 bases. Germline V gene lookup returns CDR1 SGHRS and CDR2 YFSETQ. With V trimmed by 4 bases and J by 3 bases, 5 bases remained unmatched. This CDR3 contains 15 residues. The CDR3, as DNA: TGCGCCAGCAGCCCAGCTAGCGGGAACTACAATGAGCAGTTCTTC. It encodes CASSPASGNYNEQFF.

This chain uses TRBV6-1 with TRBJ2-7; perhaps TRBD1 as D (6 bases). The V and J ends lost 0 bases and 6 bases respectively, with 15 bases between them. The length of the CDR3 is 15 residues. CDR1 and CDR2 from the germline V gene are MNHNS and SASEGT. DNA for the CDR3: TGTGCCAGCAGTGAAGCGCTTCTGAGACAGGCCGAGCAGTACTTC. Its protein product is CASSEALLRQAEQYF.

V usage is TRBV3-1 (or the pseudogene TRBV3-2) and J usage is TRBJ1-4; tentative D call: TRBD1 (5 bases). Germline CDR1 is LGHDT and CDR2 is YNNKEL (reference sequence). Trimming pared 4 bases from V and 5 bases from J, leaving 11 bases between. This CDR3 is built from 14 residues. The CDR3 protein is CASSRREPNEKLFF. Here the CDR3 DNA reads TGTGCCAGCAGCCGCAGGGAACCAAATGAAAAACTGTTTTTT.

V usage is TRBV7-8 and J usage is TRBJ2-7; 11 bases match TRBD2. CDR3 length equals 17 residues. Looked up from germline, CDR1 is SGHVS and CDR2 is FQNEAQ. The V and J ends lost 0 bases and 1 base, in that order; junction bases with no gene match: 5. DNA for the CDR3: TGTGCCAGCAGCTTAGCTAGCGGGGGGGCGGGTTCCTACGAGCAGTACTTC. Encoded protein: CASSLASGGAGSYEQYF.

The genes are TRBV7-2 and TRBJ1-1, with D uncertain. The V end lost 2 bases, the J end lost 0 bases, and 7 bases lay between the germline ends. CDR1 and CDR2 from the germline V gene are SGHTA and FQGNSA. The CDR3 runs to 14 residues. The CDR3 DNA follows: TGTGCCAGCAGCTTAACTGCCGTGAACACTGAAGCTTTCTTT. This codes for CASSLTAVNTEAFF.

The chain has TRBV5-1 and TRBJ1-1; 7 positions agree with TRBD1. The CDR3 sequence is 15 residues long. Trimming cost V 3 bases and J 3 bases; bases outside gene matches: 8. The germline V gene has CDR1 SGHRS and CDR2 YFSETQ. The CDR3 here is CASSSGQAWDTEAFF. The CDR3 coding sequence is TGCGCCAGCAGCTCCGGACAGGCCTGGGACACTGAAGCTTTCTTT.

The chain has TRBV10-2 and TRBJ2-7; possibly TRBD2 for D (5 bases). Trimming pared 2 bases from V and 0 bases from J, leaving 14 bases between. Germline V gene data show CDR1 as WSHSY and CDR2 as SAAADI. This CDR3 spans 16 amino acids. The CDR3 here is CASSETWRISSYEQYF. In DNA, the CDR3 is TGCGCCAGCAGTGAGACGTGGAGGATTAGCTCCTACGAGCAGTACTTC.

This rearrangement joins TRBV6-5 to TRBJ2-3; TRBD1 agrees at 8 bases. The V and J ends lost 8 bases and 2 bases, in that order; junction bases with no gene match: 6. Germline CDR1 MNHEY, CDR2 SVGAGI. The CDR3 totals 14 residues. The CDR3 bases are TGTGCCAGCCGATGGACAGGGAACACAGATACGCAGTATTTT. It encodes CASRWTGNTDTQYF.

The rearrangement links TRBV11-2 to TRBJ2-3, with TRBD2 matching 9 bases. This CDR3 contains 17 residues. CDR1 SGHAT and CDR2 FQNNGV come from the germline V gene. V was pared by 3 bases and J by 2 bases, with 9 bases of the junction left unmatched. CDR3: CASSFRVLAGTTDTQYF. In DNA, the CDR3 is TGTGCCAGCAGCTTTCGCGTCCTAGCGGGGACCACAGATACGCAGTATTTT.

V usage is TRBV6-6 and J usage is TRBJ2-7, with D possibly being TRBD1 or TRBD2 (5 bases each). Germline V CDR1 and CDR2: MNHNY, SVGAGI (reference sequence). The V and J ends lost 5 bases and 0 bases respectively, with 17 bases between them. The CDR3 has 16 amino acids. CDR3 protein: CASSRGSTANSYEQYF. The CDR3 coding sequence is TGTGCCAGCAGTCGGGGCAGTACCGCCAACTCCTACGAGCAGTACTTC.